These 23 T cell receptor beta chains were sequenced from one sample in a study of blood T cell repertoires in COVID-19. Profiled with immunoSEQ multiplex PCR; TCRdb holds only in-frame clones, not every one. The sample consists of about 49,000 clones, 55% to 70% of them appearing once. Sequenced sample: peripheral blood. The receptors stem from a woman aged 65 to 85 with acute or convalescent COVID-19.

The chain carries TRBV28 and TRBJ2-1; 7 bases map to TRBD1. The germline V gene has CDR1 MDHEN and CDR2 SYDVKM. The CDR3 covers 14 residues. Unmatched junction bases numbered 2, after V lost 1 base and J lost 5 bases. As DNA, the CDR3 is TGTGCCAGCAGTTTATATGGACAGGACAATGAGCAGTTCTTC. It encodes CASSLYGQDNEQFF.

V usage is TRBV5-1 and J usage is TRBJ1-4, with D perhaps matching TRBD1 (5 bases). The length of the CDR3 is 14 residues. Germline V gene sequence: CDR1 SGHRS, CDR2 YFSETQ. The V gene lost 0 bases and the J gene lost 6 bases, with 9 bases spanning the gap. In DNA, the CDR3 is TGCGCCAGCAGCTTGGGACAGTTCGATGAAAAACTGTTTTTT. Encoded protein: CASSLGQFDEKLFF.

The chain combines TRBV28 with TRBJ2-5; 8 bases agree with TRBD1. This CDR3 is 15 amino acids long. V lost 4 bases, J lost 3 bases, and 7 bases stayed unmatched. CDR1 and CDR2 (germline): MDHEN, SYDVKM. This chain's CDR3 is CASSSASTGEETQYF. CDR3 DNA: TGTGCCAGCAGTTCCGCCTCGACAGGGGAAGAGACCCAGTACTTC. Filled out from reference TRBV28 and TRBJ2-5, the complete variable domain reads DVKVTQSSRYLVKRTGEKVFLECVQDMDHENMFWYRQDPGLGLRLIYFSYDVKMKEKGDIPEGYSVSREKKERFSLILESASTNQTSMYLCASSSASTGEETQYFGPGTRLLVL.

The chain joins TRBV2 to TRBJ2-2; tentative D call: TRBD1 (5 bases). This CDR3 is built from 13 residues. Deletions cut 8 bases from V and 5 bases from J, with 12 bases between. Per germline, CDR1 SNHLY and CDR2 FYNNEI. The DNA for the CDR3 is TGTGCCAGCGTTTACCAGGGAACCGGGGAGCTGTTTTTT. Translating it yields CASVYQGTGELFF. Variable domain in full (rest from reference TRBV2 and TRBJ2-2): EPEVTQTPSHQVTQMGQEVILRCVPISNHLYFYWYRQILGQKVEFLVSFYNNEISEKSEIFDDQFSVERPDGSNFTLKIRSTKLEDSAMYFCASVYQGTGELFFGEGSRLTVL.

This clone has only a few counts. The chain combines TRBV7-6 with TRBJ1-1; no reliable D call. The V end lost 5 bases, the J end lost 1 base, and 14 bases lay between the germline ends. The CDR3 covers 15 residues. Germline V CDR1 and CDR2: SGHVS, FNYEAQ. CDR3 sequence: CASSGLAGKNTEAFF. DNA for the CDR3: TGTGCCAGCAGCGGACTAGCGGGGAAGAACACTGAAGCTTTCTTT. Using reference TRBV7-6 and TRBJ1-1 for the parts outside the CDR3, the full variable domain is GAGVSQSPRYKVTKRGQDVALRCDPISGHVSLYWYRQALGQGPEFLTYFNYEAQQDKSGLPNDRFSAERPEGSISTLTIQRTEQRDSAMYRCASSGLAGKNTEAFFGQGTRLTVV.

The gene calls are TRBV11-2 and TRBJ2-5; the D gene is possibly TRBD1 (5 bases). This CDR3 is built from 14 residues. V lost 5 bases, J lost 7 bases, and 17 bases lay in between. Germline values: CDR1 SGHAT, CDR2 FQNNGV. The CDR3 loop is CASSPIRGSGTQYF. As DNA, the CDR3 is TGTGCCAGCAGCCCCATTAGGGGATCGGGGACCCAGTACTTC.

Within the sample, this clone is medium-sized. The chain recombines TRBV2 with TRBJ1-2; the D is unclear. Germline CDR1 reads SNHLY; CDR2 reads FYNNEI. This CDR3 contains 12 residues. The V end lost 2 bases, the J end lost 3 bases, and 4 bases lay between the germline ends. CDR3 in amino acids: CASSEQDYGYTF. DNA of the CDR3: TGTGCCAGCAGTGAACAGGACTATGGCTACACCTTC.

The chain has TRBV28 and TRBJ2-3; TRBD1 aligns across 9 bases. The CDR3 length is 15 residues. The germline V gene encodes CDR1 MDHEN and CDR2 SYDVKM. With V trimmed by 2 bases and J by 4 bases, 4 bases remained unmatched. The CDR3 spells CASSLGGTGSDTQYF. CDR3 sequence (DNA): TGTGCCAGCAGTTTAGGTGGGACAGGGTCAGATACGCAGTATTTT.

V and J are TRBV5-1 and TRBJ1-2; D possibly corresponds to TRBD1 (6 bases). Germline V gene data show CDR1 as SGHRS and CDR2 as YFSETQ. Trimming stripped 4 bases from V and 6 bases from J, with 7 bases between. The CDR3 consists of 11 residues. The CDR3 bases are TGCGCCAGCAGCGAGGGGGATGGCTACACCTTC. Its translation is CASSEGDGYTF. Looking up the rest from reference TRBV5-1 and TRBJ1-2 gives the full variable domain: KAGVTQTPRYLIKTRGQQVTLSCSPISGHRSVSWYQQTPGQGLQFLFEYFSETQRNKGNFPGRFSGRQFSNSRSEMNVSTLELGDSALYLCASSEGDGYTFGSGTRLTVV.

CDR3 nucleotide sequence: TGTGCCAGCAGCCCCCAACTAGCGGGAGAGGTAGATACGCAGTATTTT. It translates to CASSPQLAGEVDTQYF. This chain connects TRBV5-4 to TRBJ2-3, with TRBD2 matching 11 bases. The germline V gene encodes CDR1 SGHNT and CDR2 YYREEE (reference sequence). The CDR3 is 16 amino acids. Unmatched junction bases numbered 9, after V lost 4 bases and J lost 5 bases.

V usage is TRBV3-1 (or the pseudogene TRBV3-2) and J usage is TRBJ2-5, with 16 bases that match TRBD2. Germline V gene lookup returns CDR1 LGHDT and CDR2 YNNKEL (reference sequence). The CDR3 runs to 16 residues. J lost 2 bases, V lost 4 bases, and 1 base had no gene match. CDR3 sequence (DNA): TGTGCCAGCAGCCGGGGACTAGCGGGGGGGCAAGAGACCCAGTACTTC. The encoded protein is CASSRGLAGGQETQYF.

The sample holds many counts of this clone. The chain joins TRBV15 to TRBJ2-5, with D perhaps TRBD1 (6 bases). The CDR3 sequence is 14 residues long. V lost 9 bases and J lost 0, with 14 bases in between. The germline V gene has CDR1 LNHNV and CDR2 YYDKDF (reference sequence). The CDR3, as DNA: TGTGCCACAGGCCGGGACATCCACCAAGAGACCCAGTACTTC. Its protein product is CATGRDIHQETQYF.

The V call is TRBV3-1 (or the pseudogene TRBV3-2), the J call TRBJ2-3; D possibly corresponds to TRBD2 (6 bases). The CDR3 length is 14 residues. V lost 3 bases and J lost 2, with 9 bases in between. CDR1 LGHDT and CDR2 YNNKEL come from the germline V gene (reference sequence). CDR3 amino acids: CASSQGLATDTQYF. The CDR3 region has the DNA TGTGCCAGCAGCCAGGGACTGGCCACAGATACGCAGTATTTT.

Only a few counts were recorded for this clone. The chain recombines TRBV4-1 with TRBJ2-7; weak D call: TRBD1 (6 bases). V lost 1 base and J 1 base, leaving 17 bases between the germline ends. Per germline, CDR1 MGHRA and CDR2 YSYEKL. The CDR3 is made up of 17 amino acids. CDR3 sequence (DNA): TGCGCCAGCAGCCAAGCGTGGCGGGTGGGGGCTTCCTACGAGCAGTACTTC. Amino acids: CASSQAWRVGASYEQYF.

The chain recombines TRBV28 with TRBJ2-5; TRBD1 aligns across 7 bases. This CDR3 is built from 13 residues. Losses at the gene ends were 5 bases for V and 6 bases for J; bases not matched to a gene: 6. Germline assignment: CDR1 MDHEN and CDR2 SYDVKM. CDR3 nucleotide sequence: TGTGCCAGCAGTCCGGGACAGCGCCAGACCCAGTACTTC. As protein: CASSPGQRQTQYF.

CDR3 DNA: TGTGCCAGCTCACCACCAACAGGGTCAGATACGCAGTATTTT. Translating gives CASSPPTGSDTQYF. The rearrangement uses TRBV18 and TRBJ2-3, with D maybe TRBD1 (6 bases). The CDR3 extends over 14 amino acids. Germline loops: CDR1 KGHSH, CDR2 LQKENI. The V and J ends lost 0 bases and 4 bases respectively, with 8 bases between them.

J is TRBJ1-2 and V is TRBV7-2; D remains ambiguous. Germline V gene sequence: CDR1 SGHTA, CDR2 FQGNSA. The CDR3 runs 16 residues. V dropped 2 bases and J dropped 8 bases, with 21 bases sitting between them. The DNA for the CDR3 is TGTGCCAGCAGCTTACGCGGAACGTCAGGAGGGTTCGGCTACACCTTC. It translates to CASSLRGTSGGFGYTF.

The CDR3 DNA follows: TGTGCCAGTACCTCGGGACAGAACTATGGCTACACCTTC. Translating it yields CASTSGQNYGYTF. The V call is TRBV19, the J call TRBJ1-2, with TRBD1 identical over 7 bases. J lost 2 bases, V lost 7 bases, and 4 bases had no gene match. The CDR3 extends over 13 amino acids. CDR1 LNHDA and CDR2 SQIVND come from the germline V gene (reference sequence).

The rearrangement joins TRBV6-5 to TRBJ1-1; 7 bases are shared with TRBD1. CDR1 is MNHEY, CDR2 SVGAGI, per germline. V gave up 6 bases and J gave up 7 bases; unmatched junction bases: 14. This CDR3 spans 15 amino acids. The DNA for the CDR3 is TGTGCCAGCAGACCTGGGACAGCGACCAATATTGAAGCTTTCTTT. It is translated as CASRPGTATNIEAFF.

V usage is TRBV9 and J usage is TRBJ2-7; 8 bases fit TRBD1. Unmatched junction bases numbered 11, after V lost 3 bases and J lost 6 bases. Germline V gives CDR1 SGDLS, CDR2 YYNGEE. The CDR3 is 15 residues long. The CDR3 spells CASSGRGQGSLEQYF. In DNA form, the CDR3 reads TGTGCCAGCAGCGGAAGAGGACAGGGCTCTCTCGAGCAGTACTTC.

The CDR3 sequence is CASSYSGGDDGYTF. In nucleotides, the CDR3 is TGTGCCAGCAGTTACTCGGGCGGGGACGATGGCTACACCTTC. The chain joins TRBV6-5 to TRBJ1-2; tentative D call: TRBD1 (5 bases). Trimming took off 0 bases at V and 6 bases at J, with 11 bases between the two ends. The CDR3 length is 14 residues. Germline V lookup: CDR1 MNHEY, CDR2 SVGAGI.

The CDR3 loop reads CASSLMGGEQYF. The CDR3 DNA follows: TGTGCCAGCAGCTTAATGGGGGGCGAGCAGTACTTC. The chain combines TRBV7-2 with TRBJ2-7, with D perhaps matching TRBD2 (6 bases). CDR1 and CDR2 (germline): SGHTA, FQGNSA. This CDR3 region has 12 residues. Trimming removed 2 bases from V and 6 bases from J, with 8 bases in between.

The sample holds a few counts of this clone. In nucleotides, the CDR3 is TGTGCCAGCAGCGGCTCGACCCTTCGGGGGGGGCAAGAGACCCAGTACTTC. Translation: CASSGSTLRGGQETQYF. The chain carries TRBV9 and TRBJ2-5; 8 bases match TRBD2. CDR1 SGDLS and CDR2 YYNGEE come from the germline V gene. The ends lost 3 bases at V and 2 bases at J; junction bases unmatched: 12. The CDR3 sequence is 17 residues long.